Below, 4 T cell receptor beta chains from the same sample are listed, as sequenced in a study of T cells after somatic rescue of genetic block (dated by TCRdb to between 2020 and 2021). The library was prepared using the immunoSEQ multiplex PCR assay. Imported from immuneACCESS, the table was reduced by TCRdb to in-frame sequences with V and J called. These copies leave out some clones; in studies compared against another copy, an unresolved V gene accounts for under half, and the cause of the remainder is not known. The sample records more than 70,000 clones, around 90% of which are singletons. The ten largest clones add up to 1.5% to 2% of the sample. Input material: peripheral blood mononuclear cells (PBMCs). The receptors derive from a woman aged 18-29 years.

This clone was recorded a few times. The chain employs TRBV27 and TRBJ1-1; D ambiguous. The V end lost 5 bases, the J end lost 0 bases, and 13 bases lay between the germline ends. Germline lookup yields CDR1 MNHEY and CDR2 SMNVEV (reference sequence). The CDR3 loop spans 15 amino acids. The CDR3 DNA reads as TGTGCCAGCAGTCGGGCCGGGAGACTGAACACTGAAGCTTTCTTT. Translation: CASSRAGRLNTEAFF.

The V and J genes are TRBV28 and TRBJ1-3, with D unresolved. CDR1 is MDHEN, CDR2 SYDVKM, per germline. With 4 bases removed from V and 1 base from J, the gap between germline ends came to 11 bases. The CDR3 consists of 15 residues. The CDR3 protein is CASSSTGYSGNTIYF. CDR3 in DNA: TGTGCCAGCAGTTCGACGGGCTATTCTGGAAACACCATATATTTT.

The chain uses TRBV7-2 and TRBJ2-7, with D unresolved. This CDR3 is 11 amino acids long. CDR1 and CDR2 (germline): SGHTA, FQGNSA. Trimming removed 1 base from V and 9 bases from J, with 7 bases in between. The CDR3 bases are TGTGCCAGCAGCTTAGGCCCCTCGCAGTACTTC. Translated: CASSLGPSQYF.

The CDR3 reads CASSVGGGGNTIYF. The CDR3 DNA reads TGTGCCAGCAGCGTAGGAGGAGGGGGAAACACCATATATTTT. The rearrangement joins TRBV9 to TRBJ1-3; D is unclear. The V end lost 0 bases, the J end lost 4 bases, and 8 bases lay between the germline ends. The CDR3 is 14 amino acids. The germline V gene encodes CDR1 SGDLS and CDR2 YYNGEE.